A selection of T cell receptor beta chains follows, all from one sample in a study of cytomegalovirus exposure and HLA in healthy donors. Produced via immunoSEQ multiplex PCR; TCRdb's table is partial and in-frame only. Altogether around 60,000 clones are present, about 95% being singletons, with the ten largest covering around 1.2%. The specimen sequenced was PBMCs. The receptors derive from a woman under 30 in good health and CMV-seronegative. Each CDR3 is given with its conserved first and last residue. The D gene is left open where the match is weak.

CASSPGLAHSYEQYF TRBV11-2 TRBD2 TRBJ2-7
CASSLGSSGTTDTQYF TRBV7-3 TRBD2 TRBJ2-3
CSVEGWQGIYGYTF TRBV29-1 - TRBJ1-2
CASSELAGTDTQYF TRBV7-2 TRBD2 TRBJ2-3
CATSTHPKTGGREQFF TRBV15 TRBD1 TRBJ2-1
CASSPRAGGTDTQYF TRBV11-2 TRBD2 TRBJ2-3
CASSPGSGGPGEQYF TRBV19 TRBD2 TRBJ2-7
CASSETERGTEAFF TRBV25-1 - TRBJ1-1
CASSFDTIHEQYF TRBV7-9 - TRBJ2-7
CASSWGGAREQFF TRBV4-1 - TRBJ2-1
CASSPRIDTGELFF TRBV5-5 - TRBJ2-2
CSATEETQYF TRBV20-1 - TRBJ2-5
CASSFRLAGVITYNEQFF TRBV27 TRBD2 TRBJ2-1
CASSPGVAGGNEQFF TRBV6-5 TRBD2 TRBJ2-1
CASSQVVTSSQETQYF TRBV14 TRBD2 TRBJ2-5
CASSLIGTRTSTDTQYF TRBV7-3 TRBD2 TRBJ2-3
CAWSVRGYTQYF TRBV30 - TRBJ2-3
CATSRETIPTHQPQHF TRBV15 - TRBJ1-5
CASSMSLAGKPGEQYF TRBV7-2 TRBD2 TRBJ2-7
CASSFTGKTYNEQFF TRBV5-6 - TRBJ2-1
CASSQVASGQDYGYTF TRBV4-2 TRBD1 TRBJ1-2
CASSLIPAREQYF TRBV7-8 - TRBJ2-7
CASSAPGRSDYEQYF TRBV9 - TRBJ2-7